This TCR beta chain was retrieved from a study of shared clonotypes between healthy human individuals. Study-wide points: Only a few donors were included, so the genetic and exposure-history diversity represented was limited.

Replicate PCRs from sorted subsets contained around 190 ng DNA, which is around 30,000 T cell genomes. The protocol was immunoSEQ multiplex PCR, while the TCRdb copy is restricted to in-frame clones and leaves out a portion. The table lists fewer than 3 million clones, less than 95% of them singletons. On this clone itself: Its matching antigen is unknown.

The CDR3 sequence is 14 residues long. Trimming left V 1 base short and J 0 bases short, with 6 bases between. The germline gives CDR1 SGHRS, CDR2 YFSETQ. The V call is TRBV5-1, the J call TRBJ2-3, with a possible D match to TRBD2 (5 bases). The TCR sequence derives from a man aged 18-30 years in good health. Some clones in this sample may be carry-over from other donors' samples. Material for sequencing was naive CD4+ T cells from PBMCs. Indicated subset: CD45RA+ positively selected. The CDR3 DNA follows: TGCGCCAGCAGCTTGCGGGATAGCACAGATACGCAGTATTTT. Amino acid sequence: CASSLRDSTDTQYF.